Reported below is one TCR beta chain. No antigen is known for it. Produced via immunoSEQ multiplex PCR; TCRdb's table is partial and in-frame only. This table holds 65,000 to 80,000 clones, roughly 80% found once. The record originates from a study of T cells in localized non-small cell lung cancer. Study results and limitations: Adjacent lung was found to contain a median about 50 of the top 100 tumor clones. Higher blood T cell density went with longer overall survival. Owing to sequencing of a solitary tumor region, heterogeneity cannot be discounted. Uninvolved nearby lung showed the greatest T cell clonality, exceeding that found in tumor.

The CDR3 sequence is 14 residues long. The germline CDR1 and CDR2 sequences are MNHNY and SVGAGI (reference sequence). V was cut by 3 bases and J by 7 bases, with 12 bases left in between. The sample was peripheral blood, taken before any cancer treatment. The chain recombines TRBV6-6 with TRBJ1-4, with D perhaps TRBD1 (6 bases). This clonotype originated in a female donor older than 55 with stage I lung adenocarcinoma. DNA for the CDR3: TGTGCCAGCAGTTATGCAGGGGCCGGTGAAAAACTGTTTTTT. As protein: CASSYAGAGEKLFF.